This TCR beta chain was profiled in a study of CD8+ T cells in alopecia areata. Reverse transcription of extracted RNA yielded cDNA, which provided the sequencing template. Generated by immunoSEQ multiplex PCR, the TCRdb table keeps only in-frame clones and is missing some. The data show approximately 210,000 clones, more than 60% seen once. Treatment described: oral pan-JAK inhibitor, 5-10 mg twice daily. Cell sorting on a FACSAria was used to separate CD4+ and CD8+ T cells from the PBMCs. The CDR3 extends over 12 amino acids. Germline loops: CDR1 GTSNPN, CDR2 SVGIG (reference sequence). V was cut by 2 bases and J by 2 bases, with 5 bases left in between.

This clonotype was sampled from a human donor with alopecia areata. This chain links TRBV30 with TRBJ2-3; D ambiguous. The sample was CD4+ T cells sorted from blood, taken around week 44, from a patient treated with tofacitinib. The CDR3 here is CAWSPTTDTQYF. CDR3 sequence (DNA): TGTGCCTGGAGTCCAACCACAGATACGCAGTATTTT.